This TCR beta chain was captured in a study of tumor-infiltrating lymphocytes in primary liver carcinoma (dated by TCRdb to about 2017). For the wider study: Between late 2015 and early 2016, five patients in China with histopathologically diagnosed primary liver carcinoma had their tumors surgically resected. Hepatocellular carcinoma (four) or combined HCC and intrahepatic cholangiocarcinoma (one) was present in the five patients, who were three men and two women aged 30 to 69 years. The tumors of the five patients were staged as T1-T3 N0M0, with maximum diameters ranging from 4.2 to 10 cm. Each sample produced about 3.5 to 7.13 million productive TCRbeta reads, and read depth showed no significant difference between tissue types. TCRbeta repertoire sequencing, expression microarrays and whole-exome sequencing were combined in the study across five regions of each liver tumor, with adjacent normal tissue and blood also included. A total of roughly 35 specimens from 5 patients underwent TCRbeta repertoire sequencing, comprising about 25 tumor regions, 5 adjacent noncancerous liver tissues and 5 peripheral blood samples. Reproducibility between technical replicate repertoires was high, with correlation coefficients above 0.95 and mean shared-clone rates approximately 0.9. Study-level results and caveats: Consistent with antigen-driven expansion, pairs of tumor regions showed higher repertoire overlap (mean about 35%) than either tumor-adjacent pairs (around 17%) or tumor-blood pairs (around 14%). Because sequencing covered only the TCR beta chain and unpaired alpha chains were not captured, true repertoire diversity is likely underestimated. Compared with blood, tumors had a significantly larger share of the repertoire taken up by the top 250 clones (p = 0.039). Because the samples were bulk and unsorted, CD4+ and CD8+ T cell repertoires could not be compared. With just a few patients in the study, the authors point out that the findings should be validated in a larger study.

Starting from approximately 460 ng total RNA, TCRbeta-specific cDNA was produced by reverse transcription with a constant-region primer and ProtoScript II reverse transcriptase. Three nested multiplex PCR rounds, following a slightly modified ARM-PCR procedure, were used to build the TCRbeta libraries. Multiplex TRBV1-TRBV30 forward primers and a Cbeta reverse primer were used in the first two PCR rounds, each of which was run for around 10 cycles. Sample barcodes and Illumina adapters were added in a final 25-cycle PCR with Deep VentR polymerase. Before sequencing, amplicons between 200 and 500 bp were purified from gel using a QIAquick gel extraction kit. TCRbeta amplicons were sequenced on an Illumina HiSeq 2500 with 250-bp paired-end reads. The source study handled its data this way. To recover full CDR3 sequences, reads were quality-trimmed using Trimmomatic v0.33 and paired reads were then merged using FLASH v1.2.11. V, D and J germline segments were assigned to the rearranged TCRbeta sequences by MiGEC v1.2.1b. Clonotype statistics and Shannon-Wiener diversity indices were calculated with VDJtools v1.0.0. To reduce sampling bias, subsequent analyses other than the diversity analysis used only the 250 most abundant clonotypes in each sample. TCRdb passed the public sequencing reads through fastp at Q25 and MiXCR, retaining productive beta sequences. Rows are combined by CDR3 protein, so each entry shows the most common genes and DNA. The V and J calls and clone size are TCRdb's, not the authors'. For this sample there are approximately 210,000 distinct CDR3 sequences; around 60% appear just once. In total, the top ten clones hold around 7.1% of the sample.

Blood RNA was extracted from unsorted whole blood using TRIzol reagent, and germline DNA was obtained with the DNeasy Blood & Tissue kit. Chronic HBV infection was present in the patients, and the patients were treatment-naive at sampling. Before surgery, approximately 3.8 milliliters of peripheral blood were drawn into K2EDTA tubes. From the germline V gene, CDR1 is SGHRS and CDR2 is YFSETQ. Trimming takes 6 bases from V and 0 bases from J, and the germline ends sit 12 bases apart. The CDR3, cysteine through phenylalanine, is 14 amino acids long. Just the 42-base CDR3 DNA is kept, in frame starting at base 1. As for this clonotype: Its antigen is unknown. Base qualities were left out, and no much larger clone turns up one base away.

The origin of this receptor is a woman in her fifties or sixties with primary liver carcinoma and hepatitis B virus infection. This receptor chain uses TRBV5-1 and TRBJ1-1; no confident D gene assignment can be made. The sequenced material came from peripheral blood. The DNA sequence follows: TGCGCCAGCACACTCGGAAGTATGAACACTGAAGCTTTCTTT. The encoded protein is CASTLGSMNTEAFF.